This T cell receptor beta chain originates from a study of early T cells in non-severe SARS-CoV-2 infection. Broader study findings: The VDJdb matching leaned toward anti-spike CD8 responses and overlooked private and CD4 specificities.

TCRdb reanalysed the 5' RACE reads using MiXCR and keeps one entry per CDR3 protein. The repertoire holds about 10,000 distinct CDR3 sequences, 4.8% seen once, with roughly 9.5% in the top ten. This clonotype has at least ten counts. Antigen unknown. This CDR3 region has 16 residues. The ends lost 2 bases at V and 14 bases at J; junction bases unmatched: 15. The germline V gene has CDR1 SGHVS and CDR2 FQNEAQ. Sample: whole blood. J is TRBJ2-3 and V is TRBV7-8; 11 bases align to TRBD2. This TCR derives from an adult who was a healthcare worker with PCR-confirmed SARS-CoV-2 infection or an uninfected control (not recorded which). In DNA form, the CDR3 reads TGTGCCAGCAGCTTAAAGCAATGGACTAGCGGGTTCCTTTCGTATTTT. Its protein is CASSLKQWTSGFLSYF.